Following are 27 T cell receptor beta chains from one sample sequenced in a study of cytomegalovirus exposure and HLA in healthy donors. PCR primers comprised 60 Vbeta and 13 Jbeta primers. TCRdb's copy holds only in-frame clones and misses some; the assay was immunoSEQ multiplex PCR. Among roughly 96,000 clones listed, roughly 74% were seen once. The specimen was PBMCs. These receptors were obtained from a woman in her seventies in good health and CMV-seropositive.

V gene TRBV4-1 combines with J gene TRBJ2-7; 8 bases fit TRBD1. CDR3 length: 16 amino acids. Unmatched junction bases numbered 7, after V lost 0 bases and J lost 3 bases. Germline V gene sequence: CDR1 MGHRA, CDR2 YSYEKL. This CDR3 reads CASSQDRSGGFYEQYF. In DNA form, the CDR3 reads TGCGCCAGCAGCCAAGATAGGTCAGGGGGCTTCTACGAGCAGTACTTC.

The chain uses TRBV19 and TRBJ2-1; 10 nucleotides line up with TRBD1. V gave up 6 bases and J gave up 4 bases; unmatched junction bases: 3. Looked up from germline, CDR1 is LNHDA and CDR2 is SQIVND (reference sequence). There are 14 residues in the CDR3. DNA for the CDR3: TGTGCCAGTAGGGGACAGGGGACGTACAATGAGCAGTTCTTC. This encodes CASRGQGTYNEQFF.

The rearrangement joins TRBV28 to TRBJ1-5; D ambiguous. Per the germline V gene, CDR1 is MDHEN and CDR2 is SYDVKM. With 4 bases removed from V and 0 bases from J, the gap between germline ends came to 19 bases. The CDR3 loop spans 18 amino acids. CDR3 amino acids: CASSSSWGASDSNQPQHF. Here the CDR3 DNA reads TGTGCCAGCAGTTCTAGTTGGGGTGCTAGCGATAGCAATCAGCCCCAGCATTTT.

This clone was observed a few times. The CDR3 sequence is CASSLVVRGNEQYF. The CDR3 bases are TGTGCCAGCAGCTTAGTGGTTAGGGGAAACGAGCAGTACTTC. The V and J genes are TRBV7-2 and TRBJ2-7; D is perhaps TRBD1 (5 bases). There are 14 residues in the CDR3. Looked up from germline, CDR1 is SGHTA and CDR2 is FQGNSA. V dropped 1 base and J dropped 5 bases, with 12 bases sitting between them.

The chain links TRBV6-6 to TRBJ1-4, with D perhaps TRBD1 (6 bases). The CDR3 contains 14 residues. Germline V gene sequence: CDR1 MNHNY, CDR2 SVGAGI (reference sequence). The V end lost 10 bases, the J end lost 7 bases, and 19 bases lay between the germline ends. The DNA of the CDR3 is TGTGCCATTGAGGAAGGGAAAGGGGGTGAAAAACTGTTTTTT. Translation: CAIEEGKGGEKLFF.

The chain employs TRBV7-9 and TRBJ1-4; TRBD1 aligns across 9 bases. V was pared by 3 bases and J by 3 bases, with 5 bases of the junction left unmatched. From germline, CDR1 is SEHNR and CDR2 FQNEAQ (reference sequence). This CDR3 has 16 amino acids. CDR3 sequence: CASSLGQGLANEKLFF. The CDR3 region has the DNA TGTGCCAGCAGCTTGGGACAGGGTTTGGCTAATGAAAAACTGTTTTTT. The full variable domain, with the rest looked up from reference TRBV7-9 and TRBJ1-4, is DTGVSQNPRHKITKRGQNVTFRCDPISEHNRLYWYRQTLGQGPEFLTYFQNEAQLEKSRLLSDRFSAERPKGSFSTLEIQRTEQGDSAMYLCASSLGQGLANEKLFFGSGTQLSVL.

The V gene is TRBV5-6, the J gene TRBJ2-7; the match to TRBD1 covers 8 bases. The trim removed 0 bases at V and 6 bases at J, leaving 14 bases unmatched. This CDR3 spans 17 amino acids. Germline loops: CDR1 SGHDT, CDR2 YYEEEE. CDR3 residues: CASSLAGQDVGTGEQYF. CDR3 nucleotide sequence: TGTGCCAGCAGCTTGGCGGGACAGGATGTAGGGACGGGCGAGCAGTACTTC.

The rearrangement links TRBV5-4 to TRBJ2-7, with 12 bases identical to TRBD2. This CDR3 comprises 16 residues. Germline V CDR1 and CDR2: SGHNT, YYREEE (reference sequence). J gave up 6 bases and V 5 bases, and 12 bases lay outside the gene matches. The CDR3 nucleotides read TGTGCCAGCAGACCCTGGGGACTAGCGGGTTTTATCGAGCAGTACTTC. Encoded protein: CASRPWGLAGFIEQYF.

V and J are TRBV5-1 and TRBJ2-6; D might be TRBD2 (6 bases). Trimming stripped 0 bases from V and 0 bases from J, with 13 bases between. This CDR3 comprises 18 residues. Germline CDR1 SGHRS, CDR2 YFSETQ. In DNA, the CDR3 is TGCGCCAGCAGCTTGGGCGGGGTTTACGACTCTGGGGCCAACGTCCTGACTTTC. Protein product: CASSLGGVYDSGANVLTF.

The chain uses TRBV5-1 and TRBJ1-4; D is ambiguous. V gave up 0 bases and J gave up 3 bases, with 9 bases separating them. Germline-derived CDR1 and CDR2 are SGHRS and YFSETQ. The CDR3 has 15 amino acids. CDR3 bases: TGCGCCAGCAGCTTGGGTGTAATGTCTAATGAAAAACTGTTTTTT. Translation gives CASSLGVMSNEKLFF.

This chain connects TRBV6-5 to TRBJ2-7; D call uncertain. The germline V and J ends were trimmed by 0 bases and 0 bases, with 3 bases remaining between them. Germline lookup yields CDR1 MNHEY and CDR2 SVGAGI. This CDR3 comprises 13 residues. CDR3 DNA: TGTGCCAGCAGTTACTCGAGCTCCTACGAGCAGTACTTC. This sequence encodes CASSYSSSYEQYF.

Here the CDR3 reads CASSQEGRGREEQYF. The CDR3 bases are TGTGCCAGCAGCCAAGAGGGCAGGGGGCGCGAGGAGCAGTACTTC. The chain is built from TRBV14 and TRBJ2-7; 8 bases fit TRBD1. The CDR3 is made up of 15 amino acids. From germline, CDR1 is SGHDN and CDR2 FVKESK. The V segment lost 0 bases and the J segment 7 bases; nucleotides outside the gene matches: 8.

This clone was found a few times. The CDR3 sequence: CASSGRQGTNEKLFF. For the CDR3, the DNA is TGTGCCAGCAGCGGGAGACAGGGGACTAATGAAAAACTGTTTTTT. J is TRBJ1-4 and V is TRBV7-8, with TRBD1 matching 8 bases. In germline, CDR1 is SGHVS, CDR2 FQNEAQ. There are 15 residues in the CDR3. The junction had 4 bases not matched to a gene; V was cut back by 5 bases and J by 2 bases.

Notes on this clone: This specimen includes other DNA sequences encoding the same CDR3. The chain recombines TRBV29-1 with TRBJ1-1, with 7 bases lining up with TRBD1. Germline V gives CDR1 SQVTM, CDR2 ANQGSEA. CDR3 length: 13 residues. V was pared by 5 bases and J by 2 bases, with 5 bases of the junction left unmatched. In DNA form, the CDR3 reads TGCAGCGTTCGCGACAGGGTCAACACTGAAGCTTTCTTT. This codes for CSVRDRVNTEAFF. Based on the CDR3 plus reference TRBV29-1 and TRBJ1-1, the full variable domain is SAVISQKPSRDICQRGTSLTIQCQVDSQVTMMFWYRQQPGQSLTLIATANQGSEATYESGFVIDKFPISRPNLTFSTLTVSNMSPEDSSIYLCSVRDRVNTEAFFGQGTRLTVV.

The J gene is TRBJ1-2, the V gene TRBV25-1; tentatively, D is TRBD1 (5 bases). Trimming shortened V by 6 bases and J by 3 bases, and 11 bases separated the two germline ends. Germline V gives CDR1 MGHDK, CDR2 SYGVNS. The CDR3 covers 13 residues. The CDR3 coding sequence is TGTGCCAGCAGGGCGACAGAACACTATGGCTACACCTTC. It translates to CASRATEHYGYTF.

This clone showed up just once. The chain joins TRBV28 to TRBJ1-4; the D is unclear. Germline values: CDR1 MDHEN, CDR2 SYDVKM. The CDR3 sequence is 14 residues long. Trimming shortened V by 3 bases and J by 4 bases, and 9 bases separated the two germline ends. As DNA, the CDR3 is TGTGCCAGCAGTTTCCGGGTTTTTAATGAAAAACTGTTTTTT. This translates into CASSFRVFNEKLFF.

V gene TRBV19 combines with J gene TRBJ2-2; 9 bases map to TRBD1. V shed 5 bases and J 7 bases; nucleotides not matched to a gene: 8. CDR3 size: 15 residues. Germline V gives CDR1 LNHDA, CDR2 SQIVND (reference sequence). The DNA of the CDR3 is TGTGCCAGTAGTTTCCCGGGACAGGGCGGCGGGGAGCTGTTTTTT. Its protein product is CASSFPGQGGGELFF.

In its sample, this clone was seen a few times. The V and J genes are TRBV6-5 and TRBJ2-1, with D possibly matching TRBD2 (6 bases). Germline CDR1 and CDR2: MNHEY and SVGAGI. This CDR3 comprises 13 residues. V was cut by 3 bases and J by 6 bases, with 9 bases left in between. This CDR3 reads CASSYPGGNEQFF. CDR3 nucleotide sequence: TGTGCCAGCAGTTATCCCGGGGGCAATGAGCAGTTCTTC.

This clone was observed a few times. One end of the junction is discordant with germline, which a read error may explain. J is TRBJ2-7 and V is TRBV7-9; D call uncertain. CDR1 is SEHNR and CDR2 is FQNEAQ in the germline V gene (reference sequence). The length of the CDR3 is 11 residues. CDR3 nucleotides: TGTTCCAGCAGCTTAGGCCTTGACATGGACTTC. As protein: CSSSLGLDMDF.

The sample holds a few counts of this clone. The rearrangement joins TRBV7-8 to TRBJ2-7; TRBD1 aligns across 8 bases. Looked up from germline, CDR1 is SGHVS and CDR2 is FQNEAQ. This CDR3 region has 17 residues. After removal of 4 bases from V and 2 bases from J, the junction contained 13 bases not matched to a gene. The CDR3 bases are TGTGCCAGCAGCTCCGAAACTCGAATACAGGGGGCCTACGAGCAGTACTTC. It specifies CASSSETRIQGAYEQYF.

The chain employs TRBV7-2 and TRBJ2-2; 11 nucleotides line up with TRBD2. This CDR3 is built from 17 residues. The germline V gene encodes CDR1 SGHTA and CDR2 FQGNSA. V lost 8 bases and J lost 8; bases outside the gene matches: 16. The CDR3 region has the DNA TGTGCCAGCTCCGAAACTAGCGGGGGACCAAGTTGGGGGGAGCTGTTTTTT. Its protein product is CASSETSGGPSWGELFF.

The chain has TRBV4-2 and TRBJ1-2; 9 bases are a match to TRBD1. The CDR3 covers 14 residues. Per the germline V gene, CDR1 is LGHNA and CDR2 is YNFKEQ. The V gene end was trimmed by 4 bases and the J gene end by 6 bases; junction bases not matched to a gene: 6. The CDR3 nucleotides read TGTGCCAGCAGCCCCAGGGACAGGGTCCATGGCTACACCTTC. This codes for CASSPRDRVHGYTF.

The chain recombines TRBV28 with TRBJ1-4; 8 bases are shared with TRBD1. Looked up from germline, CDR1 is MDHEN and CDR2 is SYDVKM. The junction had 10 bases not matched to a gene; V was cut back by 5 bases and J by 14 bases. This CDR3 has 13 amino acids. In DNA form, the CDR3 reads TGTGCCAGCAGTGCCCGGGACAGGCCCGCTCTGTTTTTT. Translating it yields CASSARDRPALFF.

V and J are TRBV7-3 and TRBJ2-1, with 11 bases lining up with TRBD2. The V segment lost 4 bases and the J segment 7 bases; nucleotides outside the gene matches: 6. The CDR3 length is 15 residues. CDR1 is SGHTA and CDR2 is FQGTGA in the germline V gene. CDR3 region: CASSSQRTSGNEQFF. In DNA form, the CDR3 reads TGTGCCAGCAGCTCCCAACGGACTAGCGGGAATGAGCAGTTCTTC.

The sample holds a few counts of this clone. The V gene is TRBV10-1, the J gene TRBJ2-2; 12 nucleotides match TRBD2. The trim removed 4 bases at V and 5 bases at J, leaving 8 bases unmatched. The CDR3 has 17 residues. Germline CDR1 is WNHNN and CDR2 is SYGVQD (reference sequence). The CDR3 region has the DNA TGCGCCAGCAGTGGTCCAGGACTAGCGGGACCAACCGGGGAGCTGTTTTTT. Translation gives CASSGPGLAGPTGELFF.

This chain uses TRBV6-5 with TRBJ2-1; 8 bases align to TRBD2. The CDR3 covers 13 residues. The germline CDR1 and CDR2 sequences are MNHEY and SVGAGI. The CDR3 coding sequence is TGTGCTGCTAGGGCGGGAGGATACAATGAGCAGTTCTTC. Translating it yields CAARAGGYNEQFF.

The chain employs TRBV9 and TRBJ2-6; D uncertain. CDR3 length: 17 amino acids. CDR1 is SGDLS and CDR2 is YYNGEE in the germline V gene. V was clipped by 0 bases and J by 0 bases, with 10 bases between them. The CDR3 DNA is TGTGCCAGCAGCGTAGGTAACATCATCTCTGGGGCCAACGTCCTGACTTTC. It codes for CASSVGNIISGANVLTF.